Below, 29 T cell receptor beta chains from the same sample are listed, as sequenced in a study of breast tumors, draining lymph nodes, adjacent tissues (TCRdb year 2016). Library preparation was by multiplex PCR. This sample was sequenced with an Illumina HiSeq 2000. TCRdb itself trimmed the public reads at Q25 with fastp, ran MiXCR and retained productive beta chains. Duplicate CDR3 protein sequences are folded into a single record with the most common DNA and genes. Within this sample are over 150,000 distinct CDR3 sequences, with 31% of them counted one time only. The top ten hold roughly 4% of the sample. Lymph node samples were obtained from the axillary draining lymph nodes of breast cancer patients. The sequencing input was axillary lymph node tissue. All receptors come from a female donor with breast cancer. Some clones in this sample may be carry-over from other donors' samples.

This clonotype was detected ten times or more. The J gene is TRBJ2-7, the V gene TRBV9; D is perhaps TRBD1 or TRBD2 (5 bases each). The germline V gene encodes CDR1 SGDLS and CDR2 YYNGEE. V was trimmed by 6 bases and J by 0 bases, leaving 19 bases between them. The CDR3 has 16 residues. Written as DNA, the CDR3 is TGTGCCAGCACCCCCACCGGGACCTCTAGCTCCTACGAGCAGTACTTC. Amino acids: CASTPTGTSSSYEQYF.

This clonotype was picked up many times. The chain combines TRBV12-3 or TRBV12-4 with TRBJ2-5, with 9 bases lining up with TRBD2. V was clipped by 5 bases and J by 3 bases; unmatched bases: 16. The CDR3 sequence is 18 residues long. The CDR3 protein is CASSPGGGRAGFEETQYF. CDR3 bases: TGTGCCAGCAGTCCTGGGGGCGGGAGGGCTGGTTTTGAAGAGACCCAGTACTTC.

This clonotype is a singleton in its sample. Sequence at one end of the junction differs from germline and may be a read error. The V call is TRBV11-2, the J call TRBJ2-3; D gene ambiguous. The CDR3 consists of 12 residues. Per germline, CDR1 SGHAT and CDR2 FQNNGV. The CDR3 DNA reads TGTGCCGGCAGTCCTAGCACAGATACGCAGTATTTT. Its translation is CAGSPSTDTQYF.

This chain connects TRBV5-5 to TRBJ1-4, with a tentative D call TRBD1 (5 bases). CDR3 length: 14 amino acids. Germline CDR1 is SGHKS and CDR2 is YYEKEE (reference sequence). V lost 8 bases and J lost 1, with 12 bases in between. The CDR3 loop is CASRSGLTNEKLFF. The CDR3 DNA reads TGTGCCAGTCGCTCAGGGCTAACTAATGAAAAACTGTTTTTT.

This clonotype showed up many times. The CDR3 is CASRRTYGYTF. Written as DNA, the CDR3 is TGTGCCAGCAGGCGGACTTACGGCTACACCTTC. The chain uses TRBV6-2 or TRBV6-3 and TRBJ1-2, with D unclear. Between the trimmed V and J ends, which lost 6 bases and 8 bases, there was a span of 10 bases. From germline, CDR1 is MNHEY and CDR2 SVGEGT. The CDR3 sequence is 11 residues long.

This clonotype was counted a few times. Being one base from a much bigger clone, this may be a read error. The chain has TRBV14 and TRBJ1-6; a weak D match, TRBD1 (5 bases). Germline V gene sequence: CDR1 SGHDN, CDR2 FVKESK. The CDR3 contains 15 residues. The CDR3 DNA reads as TGTGCCAGCAGCCACCACAGGTCCAATAATTCACCCCCCCACTTT. Residues: CASSHHRSNNSPPHF.

For this clonotype: With a much larger clone just one base away, this may be a read error. The rearrangement links TRBV6-5 to TRBJ2-2; D remains unclear. This CDR3 spans 14 amino acids. CDR1 is MNHEY and CDR2 is SVGAGI in the germline V gene. The V end was cut by 5 bases, the J end by 4 bases, with 11 bases between. The CDR3 nucleotides are TGTGCCAGCAGTCTGACTGCTGGCACCGGGGAGCTGTTTTTT. Its protein product is CASSLTAGTGELFF.

The rearrangement uses TRBV11-2 and TRBJ2-4; weak D call: TRBD2 (6 bases). Germline V gene sequence: CDR1 SGHAT, CDR2 FQNNGV. The CDR3 is 14 residues long. Trimming pared 8 bases from V and 9 bases from J, leaving 20 bases between. The CDR3: CASSSLREKGIQYF. In DNA form, the CDR3 reads TGTGCCAGCTCGTCTCTCCGGGAGAAGGGCATTCAGTACTTC.

This clonotype appeared a few times. The rearrangement joins TRBV6-6 to TRBJ2-2; D might be TRBD1 (5 bases). The CDR3 sequence is 13 residues long. In germline, CDR1 is MNHNY, CDR2 SVGAGI (reference sequence). V was clipped by 6 bases and J by 6 bases, with 11 bases between them. DNA of the CDR3: TGTGCCAGCAGCCGCAGGGTGGCCGGGGAGCTGTTTTTT. Residues: CASSRRVAGELFF.

This clonotype turned up a few times. The chain recombines TRBV11-3 with TRBJ2-2; D is perhaps TRBD1 or TRBD2 (5 bases each). The CDR3 sequence is 15 residues long. The V end was cut by 1 base, the J end by 4 bases, with 10 bases between. Germline V CDR1 and CDR2: SGHNT, YENEEA. The CDR3 bases are TGTGCCAGCAGCTTAGTACGTGGGACCACCGGGGAGCTGTTTTTT. Its translation: CASSLVRGTTGELFF.

This clonotype was found many times. V is TRBV5-1 and J is TRBJ2-3; no clear D. V was clipped by 0 bases and J by 0 bases, with 5 bases between them. This CDR3 region has 14 residues. The V gene's germline CDR1 is SGHRS and CDR2 YFSETQ. CDR3 DNA: TGCGCCAGCAGCTTGGGCCCTAGCACAGATACGCAGTATTTT. Encoded protein: CASSLGPSTDTQYF. Variable domain in full (rest from reference TRBV5-1 and TRBJ2-3): KAGVTQTPRYLIKTRGQQVTLSCSPISGHRSVSWYQQTPGQGLQFLFEYFSETQRNKGNFPGRFSGRQFSNSRSEMNVSTLELGDSALYLCASSLGPSTDTQYFGPGTRLTVL.

The sample holds many counts of this clonotype. The chain has TRBV19 and TRBJ1-2; 11 bases are shared with TRBD1. Losses at the gene ends were 7 bases for V and 2 bases for J; bases not matched to a gene: 9. This CDR3 contains 16 residues. Germline loops: CDR1 LNHDA, CDR2 SQIVND (reference sequence). The CDR3 DNA is TGTGCCAGTAACACCGGGACAGGGGGACAGAACTATGGCTACACCTTC. Translation gives CASNTGTGGQNYGYTF.

This clonotype was picked up many times. This chain uses TRBV7-9 with TRBJ2-4; TRBD2 matches at 13 bases. This CDR3 contains 20 residues. V was clipped by 0 bases and J by 8 bases; unmatched bases: 16. CDR1 and CDR2 from the germline V gene are SEHNR and FQNEAQ (reference sequence). The CDR3 loop is CASSLAWDGGTSGDRDIQYF. The CDR3 DNA reads TGTGCCAGCAGCTTAGCTTGGGATGGAGGGACTAGCGGGGATAGGGACATTCAGTACTTC.

This clonotype appeared a few times. The chain combines TRBV6-2 or TRBV6-3 with TRBJ2-7, with 14 bases lining up with TRBD2. V trimming: 4 bases; J trimming: 0 bases; junction bases outside the gene matches: 8. Germline values: CDR1 MNHEY, CDR2 SVGEGT. CDR3 length: 18 amino acids. The DNA of the CDR3 is TGTGCCAGCAGTTCTGGACTAGCGGGAGGCCAGAGCTCCTACGAGCAGTACTTC. It specifies CASSSGLAGGQSSYEQYF.

J is TRBJ2-5 and V is TRBV7-2; 11 bases align to TRBD2. Germline V gives CDR1 SGHTA, CDR2 FQGNSA. The CDR3 has 17 residues. V was pared by 4 bases and J by 4 bases, with 11 bases of the junction left unmatched. DNA of the CDR3: TGTGCCAGCAGCTCGGGACTAGCGGCCCAGGAGGCAGAGACCCAGTACTTC. Translation: CASSSGLAAQEAETQYF.

The chain carries TRBV2 and TRBJ2-5, with D perhaps TRBD1 (6 bases). The CDR3 runs 15 residues. CDR1 and CDR2 (germline): SNHLY, FYNNEI. Trimming took 7 bases from V and 0 from J, leaving 15 bases between them. As DNA, the CDR3 is TGTGCCAGCAATAGTGATGGGGACAACCAAGAGACCCAGTACTTC. This encodes CASNSDGDNQETQYF. The full variable domain, rest sourced from reference TRBV2 and TRBJ2-5, is EPEVTQTPSHQVTQMGQEVILRCVPISNHLYFYWYRQILGQKVEFLVSFYNNEISEKSEIFDDQFSVERPDGSNFTLKIRSTKLEDSAMYFCASNSDGDNQETQYFGPGTRLLVL.

The chain has TRBV11-2 and TRBJ2-3; the D gene is possibly TRBD2 (7 bases). Trimming shortened V by 1 base and J by 11 bases, and 22 bases separated the two germline ends. This CDR3 spans 16 amino acids. Germline loops: CDR1 SGHAT, CDR2 FQNNGV. The CDR3 spells CASSLGGSGGDNEQYF. The CDR3 coding sequence is TGTGCCAGCAGCTTAGGGGGGAGTGGGGGGGACAATGAGCAGTATTTT.

This clonotype was seen repeatedly, ten times or more. The rearrangement uses TRBV15 and TRBJ2-3; D unresolved. V was cut by 1 base and J by 5 bases, with 10 bases left in between. The CDR3 loop spans 14 amino acids. Germline lookup yields CDR1 LNHNV and CDR2 YYDKDF (reference sequence). The CDR3 DNA reads as TGTGCCACCAGCAGAGGTCTCACGGGAGATACGCAGTATTTT. Its protein product is CATSRGLTGDTQYF.

The CDR3 DNA follows: TGTGCCAGCAGAACGACAGGACCGGGCAATGAAAAACTGTTTTTT. This encodes CASRTTGPGNEKLFF. This rearrangement joins TRBV28 to TRBJ1-4; weak D call: TRBD1 (6 bases). Germline-derived CDR1 and CDR2 are MDHEN and SYDVKM. V was shortened by 6 bases and J by 5 bases, with 16 bases between the two germline ends. The CDR3 has 15 residues.

This clonotype was recorded at least ten times. The chain combines TRBV10-3 with TRBJ2-1; 8 positions agree with TRBD1. Looked up from germline, CDR1 is ENHRY and CDR2 is SYGVKD. CDR3 length equals 13 residues. V shed 2 bases and J 9 bases; nucleotides not matched to a gene: 3. CDR3 coding DNA: TGTGCCATCAGTGAGACACAGGGGGGTGAGCAGTTCTTC. It encodes CAISETQGGEQFF.

This clonotype was counted at least ten times. The chain employs TRBV19 and TRBJ2-1; 10 bases fit TRBD2. Germline lookup yields CDR1 LNHDA and CDR2 SQIVND (reference sequence). The CDR3 has 19 residues. V trimming: 5 bases; J trimming: 2 bases; junction bases outside the gene matches: 15. For the CDR3, the DNA is TGTGCCAGTAGTCGTAAACTAGCGGGGAACCCGGTTGCCTACAATGAGCAGTTCTTC. It is translated as CASSRKLAGNPVAYNEQFF.

CDR3 coding DNA: TGTGCCAGCTCAAGAGGGACAGGGGGCTACAATGAGCAGTTCTTC. Translating gives CASSRGTGGYNEQFF. The chain has TRBV18 and TRBJ2-1, with 11 bases identical to TRBD1. J lost 3 bases, V lost 5 bases, and 3 bases had no gene match. This CDR3 is 15 amino acids long. CDR1 and CDR2 (germline): KGHSH, LQKENI.

The chain is built from TRBV27 and TRBJ2-3, with a weak D call TRBD2 (6 bases). V lost 8 bases to trimming and J lost 2 bases, with 17 bases between them. This CDR3 has 15 amino acids. CDR1 and CDR2 from the germline V gene are MNHEY and SMNVEV (reference sequence). CDR3 loop: CASPRGLYYTDTQYF. The DNA for the CDR3 is TGTGCCAGCCCTCGGGGACTTTATTACACAGATACGCAGTATTTT.

The chain is built from TRBV11-3 and TRBJ1-3; 7 nucleotides line up with TRBD1. CDR3 length: 15 amino acids. Germline loops: CDR1 SGHNT, CDR2 YENEEA. V was pared by 4 bases and J by 2 bases, with 5 bases of the junction left unmatched. In DNA, the CDR3 is TGTGCCAGCAGCTCTACAGGGGTGGCTGGAAACACCATATATTTT. Residues: CASSSTGVAGNTIYF.

The rearrangement uses TRBV7-3 and TRBJ2-5; 11 nucleotides align to TRBD2. Germline loops: CDR1 SGHTA, CDR2 FQGTGA. The CDR3 contains 14 residues. The CDR3 DNA is TGTGCTAGCGGCCCCGGACTAGCGGGAGAGACCCAGTACTTC. Its translation is CASGPGLAGETQYF.

Concerning this clonotype itself: Since a much larger clone is just one base distant, this may be a read error. The V gene is TRBV6-6, the J gene TRBJ2-1, with D maybe TRBD1 (6 bases). This CDR3 has 13 amino acids. From germline, CDR1 is MNHNY and CDR2 SVGAGI (reference sequence). This chain's CDR3 is CTSSELGTSEQFF. In DNA, the CDR3 is TGTACCAGCAGTGAATTGGGGACAAGTGAGCAGTTCTTC.

Points on this clonotype: A clone one base away is much larger, so this may be a read error. This chain connects TRBV12-3 or TRBV12-4 to TRBJ1-4; a possible D gene is TRBD1 (6 bases). This CDR3 region has 14 residues. V was clipped by 2 bases and J by 8 bases, with 12 bases between them. CDR3 DNA sequence: TGTGCCAGCAGTTTATTAGGGCAGGGGGAAAAACTGTTTTTT. This codes for CASSLLGQGEKLFF.

As for this clonotype: A read error may account for a junction end that differs from germline. The chain couples TRBV5-1 to TRBJ2-3, with 9 bases that match TRBD2. The CDR3 runs 16 residues. Per germline, CDR1 SGHRS and CDR2 YFSETQ. CDR3 protein: CASRRGGGDGPDTLYF. DNA of the CDR3: TGCGCCAGCAGGAGGGGCGGGGGGGATGGCCCAGATACGCTGTATTTT.

The chain recombines TRBV2 with TRBJ2-2; 7 bases map to TRBD1. V was pared by 4 bases and J by 3 bases, with 11 bases of the junction left unmatched. Germline loops: CDR1 SNHLY, CDR2 FYNNEI. The CDR3 has 17 residues. CDR3 DNA: TGTGCCAGCAGTGGGGGGTCAGGGGGTTCGGACACCGGGGAGCTGTTTTTT. This encodes CASSGGSGGSDTGELFF.